This record concerns one T cell receptor beta chain sequence. These data originate in a study of shared clonotypes between healthy human individuals. Generated by immunoSEQ multiplex PCR, the TCRdb table keeps only in-frame clones and is missing some. The data hold approximately 2,200,000 clones, with about 93% observed a single time. Cells designated naive CD8 were CD45RO-negative and were positively selected for CCR7, with terminally differentiated effector memory CD45RA+ cells excluded. The sample comprised naive CD8+ T cells from PBMCs. The sequence derives from a man younger than 35 in good health. Some clones in this sample may be carry-over from other donors' samples.

The DNA for the CDR3 is TGTGCCAGCAGTTTTACTGGTGACTACGAGCAGTACTTC. It translates to CASSFTGDYEQYF. The chain has TRBV27 and TRBJ2-7, with unresolved D. This CDR3 has 13 amino acids. Deletions cut 3 bases from V and 3 bases from J, with 9 bases between. Germline lookup yields CDR1 MNHEY and CDR2 SMNVEV (reference sequence).